These T cell receptor beta chains were read from a single sample in a study of OX40 agonist ivuxolimab in advanced cancers. The data were produced by immunoSEQ multiplex PCR, yet TCRdb's version contains in-frame clones alone and is incomplete. The sample has fewer than 60,000 clones, approximately 80% seen once; the top ten hold 3% to 5%. Specimen: CD4+ or CD8+ T cells sorted from blood, collected in a trial of the OX40 agonist ivuxolimab. Receptor source: an adult with an advanced solid tumor such as melanoma, head and neck, liver or kidney cancer. Each CDR3 is given with its conserved first and last residue. The D gene is left open where the match is weak. The size field is filled for only some rows; it gives once, few, many or a size class.

-	TRBV5-8	13	-	TRBJ1-2	CASSSGGYYGYTF	TGTGCCAGCAGTTCAGGTGGCTACTATGGCTACACCTTC
-	TRBV27	15	-	TRBJ2-7	CASSGNRGGTYEQYF	TGTGCCAGCAGTGGGAACAGGGGGGGTACCTACGAGCAGTACTTC
-	TRBV14	15	TRBD2	TRBJ2-2	CASSQLKRGTGELFF	TGTGCCAGCAGCCAACTCAAGCGGGGAACCGGGGAGCTGTTTTTT
-	TRBV18	16	-	TRBJ1-3	CASSPPIGSSGNTIYF	TGTGCCAGCTCACCACCGATCGGGAGTTCTGGAAACACCATATATTTT
-	TRBV10-3	15	TRBD2	TRBJ2-1	CAISELASGNNEQFF	TGTGCCATCAGTGAGTTGGCTAGCGGGAACAATGAGCAGTTCTTC
-	TRBV9	14	-	TRBJ2-3	CASSTGRSTDTQYF	TGTGCCAGCAGCACCGGTCGGAGCACAGATACGCAGTATTTT
-	TRBV19	17	TRBD1	TRBJ1-2	CASSMGGGDRDVYGYTF	TGTGCCAGTAGTATGGGAGGCGGGGACAGGGATGTCTATGGCTACACCTTC
-	TRBV4-1	17	-	TRBJ1-2	CASSQTFGNLGGRGYTF	TGCGCCAGCAGCCAGACCTTCGGAAACTTAGGGGGGAGAGGCTACACCTTC
-	TRBV18	15	-	TRBJ1-1	CASSRYRALGTEAFF	TGTGCCAGCTCTCGCTACAGGGCCCTAGGCACTGAAGCTTTCTTT
-	TRBV10-3	14	-	TRBJ1-1	CAISLGTSKTEAFF	TGTGCCATCAGTCTTGGGACTAGTAAGACTGAAGCTTTCTTT
-	TRBV5-1	13	-	TRBJ2-7	CASRVGDRYEQYF	TGCGCCAGCAGGGTCGGTGATAGGTACGAGCAGTACTTC
medium-sized	TRBV18	15	-	TRBJ1-2	CASSPPEQQRYGYTF	TGTGCCAGCTCACCACCGGAGCAACAGCGTTATGGCTACACCTTC
-	TRBV7-2	12	-	TRBJ2-3	CASSQGTDTQYF	TGTGCCAGCAGCCAAGGCACAGATACGCAGTATTTT
-	TRBV7-2	15	TRBD1	TRBJ2-2	CASGYRDRVTGELFF	TGTGCCAGCGGGTACCGGGACAGGGTAACCGGGGAGCTGTTTTTT
-	TRBV27	18	TRBD1	TRBJ1-1	CASSLSPVGTGGRTEAFF	TGTGCCAGCAGTTTATCCCCCGTGGGGACAGGGGGACGAACTGAAGCTTTCTTT
few	TRBV18	13	-	TRBJ1-5	CASSPEGNQPQHF	TGTGCCAGCTCACCAGAAGGCAATCAGCCCCAGCATTTT
-	TRBV5-1	14	-	TRBJ2-5	CASSLDTGRETQYF	TGCGCCAGCAGCTTGGACACGGGAAGGGAGACCCAGTACTTC
few	TRBV23-1	16	-	TRBJ1-6	CASSQRPYRDFSPLHF	TGCGCCAGCAGTCAACGACCATACAGGGATTTTTCACCCCTCCACTTT
-	TRBV18	17	TRBD1	TRBJ1-4	CASSPRTIDRGNEKLFF	TGTGCCAGCTCACCAAGGACTATAGACAGGGGGAATGAAAAACTGTTTTTT
-	TRBV4-1	13	-	TRBJ1-2	CASSREGNYGYTF	TGCGCCAGCAGCCGGGAGGGGAACTATGGCTACACCTTC
medium-sized	TRBV7-2	15	TRBD1	TRBJ1-2	CASSLAGTGLYGYTF	TGTGCCAGCAGCTTAGCGGGGACAGGGTTATATGGCTACACCTTC
-	TRBV19	14	-	TRBJ2-7	CASNPKELPYEQYF	TGTGCCAGTAACCCTAAGGAGCTTCCCTACGAGCAGTACTTC
-	TRBV7-2	15	TRBD2	TRBJ2-3	CASSHERGVTDTQYF	TGTGCCAGCAGTCACGAGCGGGGGGTCACAGATACGCAGTATTTT
-	TRBV4-1	14	-	TRBJ1-2	CASSQDWGTSGYTF	TGCGCCAGCAGCCAAGATTGGGGGACCAGTGGCTACACCTTC
few	TRBV2	13	-	TRBJ1-2	CASRPGQGYGYTF	TGTGCCAGCAGGCCGGGACAAGGCTATGGCTACACCTTC
-	TRBV4-1	14	-	TRBJ2-2	CASSQQGITGELFF	TGCGCCAGCAGCCAACAGGGTATCACCGGGGAGCTGTTTTTT
-	TRBV2	14	TRBD1	TRBJ2-7	CASSVGQGAYEQYF	TGTGCCAGCAGTGTGGGACAGGGGGCTTACGAGCAGTACTTC
-	TRBV5-1	15	TRBD2	TRBJ2-5	CASSLVSGGVETQYF	TGCGCCAGCAGCTTGGTTAGCGGGGGCGTAGAGACCCAGTACTTC
-	TRBV9	14	-	TRBJ1-1	CASSVPATNTEAFF	TGTGCCAGCAGTGTCCCGGCGACGAACACTGAAGCTTTCTTT
-	TRBV12-5	15	TRBD2	TRBJ2-2	CASGSIAGGTGELFF	TGTGCTAGTGGTTCGATAGCGGGAGGCACCGGGGAGCTGTTTTTT
-	TRBV11-3	17	TRBD2	TRBJ2-1	CASSLDQRTSGVNEQFF	TGTGCCAGCAGCTTAGATCAAAGGACTAGCGGGGTCAATGAGCAGTTCTTC
-	TRBV15	11	-	TRBJ2-7	CATSSGGEQYF	TGTGCCACCAGCAGCGGTGGCGAGCAGTACTTC
-	TRBV5-6	15	-	TRBJ2-3	CASSLRLLGTDTQYF	TGTGCCAGCAGCTTGCGATTGTTGGGAACAGATACGCAGTATTTT
once	TRBV7-6	12	-	TRBJ2-7	CASSLVLGEQYF	TGTGCCAGCAGCTTAGTCTTGGGCGAGCAGTACTTC
-	TRBV5-1	16	TRBD1	TRBJ2-1	CASSLERGQGIHEQFF	TGCGCCAGCAGCTTGGAGCGGGGACAGGGTATCCATGAGCAGTTCTTC